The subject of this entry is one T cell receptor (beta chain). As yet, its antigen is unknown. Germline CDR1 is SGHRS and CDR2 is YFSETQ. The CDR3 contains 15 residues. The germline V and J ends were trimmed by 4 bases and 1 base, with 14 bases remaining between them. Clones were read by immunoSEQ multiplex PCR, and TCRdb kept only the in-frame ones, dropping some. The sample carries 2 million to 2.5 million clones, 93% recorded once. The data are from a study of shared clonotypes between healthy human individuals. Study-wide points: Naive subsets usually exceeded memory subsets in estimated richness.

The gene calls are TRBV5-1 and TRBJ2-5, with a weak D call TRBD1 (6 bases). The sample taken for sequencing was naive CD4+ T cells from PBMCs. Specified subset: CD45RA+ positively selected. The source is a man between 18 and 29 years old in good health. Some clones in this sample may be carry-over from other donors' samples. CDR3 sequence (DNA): TGCGCCAGCAGCCAACTAGGACAGTTCCAAGAGACCCAGTACTTC. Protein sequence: CASSQLGQFQETQYF.